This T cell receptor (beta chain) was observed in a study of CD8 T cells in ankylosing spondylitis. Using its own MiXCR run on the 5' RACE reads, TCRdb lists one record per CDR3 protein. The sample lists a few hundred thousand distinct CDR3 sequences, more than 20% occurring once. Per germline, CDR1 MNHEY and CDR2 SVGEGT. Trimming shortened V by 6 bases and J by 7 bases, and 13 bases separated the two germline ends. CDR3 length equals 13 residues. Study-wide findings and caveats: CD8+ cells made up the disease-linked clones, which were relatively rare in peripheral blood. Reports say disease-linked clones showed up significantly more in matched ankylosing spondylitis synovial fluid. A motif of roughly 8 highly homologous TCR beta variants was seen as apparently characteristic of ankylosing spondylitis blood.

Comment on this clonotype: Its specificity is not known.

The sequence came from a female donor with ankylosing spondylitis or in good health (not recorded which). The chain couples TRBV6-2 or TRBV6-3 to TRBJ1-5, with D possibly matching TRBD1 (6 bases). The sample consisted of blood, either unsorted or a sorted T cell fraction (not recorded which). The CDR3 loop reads CASSLVTGQPQHF. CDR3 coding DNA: TGTGCCAGCAGCCTTGTAACAGGGCAGCCCCAGCATTTT.